Below, 22 T cell receptor beta chains from the same sample are listed, as sequenced in a study of T cell repertoires in cytomegalovirus infection. TCRdb called the reads again in MiXCR, with one record for every CDR3 protein. The sample holds hundreds of thousands of distinct CDR3 sequences; 35% to 45% are singletons and the top ten take roughly 2.9%. Sequenced sample: PBMCs. These receptor sequences come from a human donor in good health (CMV status not recorded). Some clones in this sample may be carry-over from other donors' samples.

The J gene is TRBJ1-2, the V gene TRBV19; tentative D call: TRBD1 (5 bases). Trimming cost V 5 bases and J 8 bases, with 15 bases left between them. This CDR3 comprises 13 residues. Germline V gene data show CDR1 as LNHDA and CDR2 as SQIVND (reference sequence). CDR3 protein: CASSSGLKEGYTF. As DNA, the CDR3 is TGTGCCAGTAGTTCGGGACTCAAGGAGGGCTACACCTTC.

The chain has TRBV10-2 and TRBJ1-6; TRBD1 matches 7 bases. The V gene end was trimmed by 2 bases and the J gene end by 7 bases; junction bases not matched to a gene: 5. Germline V CDR1 and CDR2: WSHSY, SAAADI. This CDR3 comprises 15 residues. The CDR3: CASSEETGLNSPLHF. As DNA, the CDR3 is TGCGCCAGCAGTGAGGAGACAGGGTTGAATTCACCCCTCCACTTT.

In this sample, this clonotype turned up a few times. The chain links TRBV19 to TRBJ1-1; TRBD1 agrees at 10 bases. The ends lost 9 bases at V and 7 bases at J; junction bases unmatched: 11. The CDR3 length is 14 residues. Germline CDR1 reads LNHDA; CDR2 reads SQIVND (reference sequence). The CDR3 DNA reads TGTGCCAGCACGAGACAGGGGGCGCACAGTGAAGCTTTCTTT. Translation gives CASTRQGAHSEAFF.

The chain combines TRBV29-1 with TRBJ2-4, with 7 bases lining up with TRBD1. V was clipped by 4 bases and J by 1 base; unmatched bases: 4. CDR1 and CDR2 (germline): SQVTM, ANQGSEA. CDR3 size: 14 residues. The CDR3 bases are TGCAGCGTTGGCCGCAGGGGGGCCAAAAACATTCAGTACTTC. Translation gives CSVGRRGAKNIQYF.

The CDR3 nucleotides read TGTGCCAGCAGTTTAGGACGTACGAGGGAGCAGTACTTC. As protein: CASSLGRTREQYF. The rearrangement uses TRBV27 and TRBJ2-7; the D is unclear. Trimming stripped 2 bases from V and 7 bases from J, with 12 bases between. Germline CDR1 is MNHEY and CDR2 is SMNVEV (reference sequence). The CDR3 is made up of 13 amino acids.

The chain couples TRBV2 to TRBJ2-5; D gene ambiguous. V lost 2 bases and J 1 base, leaving 11 bases between the germline ends. CDR3 length equals 15 residues. Germline V gene sequence: CDR1 SNHLY, CDR2 FYNNEI. CDR3 nucleotides: TGTGCCAGCAGTGAATCTCGGTTACTCCAAGAGACCCAGTACTTC. Translated: CASSESRLLQETQYF.

The sample holds many counts of this clonotype. The chain joins TRBV7-2 to TRBJ2-6; 9 bases are a match to TRBD1. J was trimmed by 0 bases and V by 3 bases; bases with no gene match: 9. This CDR3 has 19 amino acids. Looked up from germline, CDR1 is SGHTA and CDR2 is FQGNSA. The CDR3 region is CASSFSGTGFFSGANVLTF. For the CDR3, the DNA is TGTGCCAGCAGCTTTTCCGGGACAGGGTTCTTCTCTGGGGCCAACGTCCTGACTTTC.

The sample holds many counts of this clonotype. The genes are TRBV7-8 and TRBJ1-4; possible D gene TRBD1, 6 bases. Germline CDR1 SGHVS, CDR2 FQNEAQ. V gave up 0 bases and J gave up 5 bases, with 13 bases separating them. The length of the CDR3 is 16 residues. The CDR3 here is CASSLATRGLNEKLFF. Written as DNA, the CDR3 is TGTGCCAGCAGCTTAGCAACCAGGGGTTTGAATGAAAAACTGTTTTTT.

This clonotype came up a few times. V gene TRBV29-1 combines with J gene TRBJ1-4; D may be TRBD1 (6 bases). With 4 bases removed from V and 2 bases from J, the gap between germline ends came to 8 bases. The CDR3 runs to 13 residues. Germline V gene lookup returns CDR1 SQVTM and CDR2 ANQGSEA. This chain's CDR3 is CSVAGGTNEKLFF. The CDR3 DNA sequence: TGCAGCGTTGCCGGGGGCACTAATGAAAAACTGTTTTTT.

This sequence joins TRBV5-5 and TRBJ1-1; the D is unclear. V lost 1 base to trimming and J lost 5 bases, with 12 bases between them. The germline gives CDR1 SGHKS, CDR2 YYEKEE (reference sequence). This CDR3 spans 14 amino acids. CDR3 loop: CASSLRWQMTEAFF. CDR3 in DNA: TGTGCCAGCAGCTTGCGGTGGCAGATGACTGAAGCTTTCTTT.

The CDR3 bases are TGTGCCAGCAGGTTTGGGGGTTCGGGCACTGAAGCTTTCTTT. It yields the protein CASRFGGSGTEAFF. This chain uses TRBV7-2 with TRBJ1-1, with D possibly TRBD1 on 5 matching bases. The CDR3 runs 14 residues. V lost 6 bases and J 4 bases, leaving 15 bases between the germline ends. Germline values: CDR1 SGHTA, CDR2 FQGNSA.

This clonotype has a handful of counts. The V gene is TRBV28, the J gene TRBJ1-2; 10 bases agree with TRBD1. Losses at the gene ends were 5 bases for V and 5 bases for J; bases not matched to a gene: 5. Looked up from germline, CDR1 is MDHEN and CDR2 is SYDVKM. The CDR3 sequence is 14 residues long. The CDR3 bases are TGTGCCAGCAGTACGGACAGGGGGTCGTATGGCTACACCTTC. Protein: CASSTDRGSYGYTF.

This clonotype has only one observation. This rearrangement joins TRBV7-9 to TRBJ2-1, with D hard to call. Germline V gene sequence: CDR1 SEHNR, CDR2 FQNEAQ (reference sequence). The ends were cut back, 4 bases at V and 6 bases at J, with 13 bases in the middle. There are 14 residues in the CDR3. The CDR3 nucleotides read TGTGCCAGCAGCTCCCCTGTGTTGGTCAATGAGCAGTTCTTC. Protein sequence: CASSSPVLVNEQFF.

To note about this clonotype: Germline is not matched at one junction end, which may reflect a read error. The chain employs TRBV7-8 and TRBJ1-1; D might be TRBD1 (5 bases). CDR3 size: 13 residues. The germline gives CDR1 SGHVS, CDR2 FQNEAQ. The CDR3: CASSLRGNPEAFF. CDR3 in DNA: TGTGCCAGCAGCTTACGGGGGAACCCTGAAGCTTTCTTT.

The CDR3 sequence: CASSLSGGLNQPQHF. CDR3 bases: TGTGCCAGCAGCTTAAGTGGGGGACTTAATCAGCCCCAGCATTTT. The chain has TRBV7-2 and TRBJ1-5; a weak D match, TRBD1 (5 bases). The length of the CDR3 is 15 residues. Germline V gene data show CDR1 as SGHTA and CDR2 as FQGNSA. The V and J ends lost 2 bases and 4 bases respectively, with 12 bases between them.

This rearrangement joins TRBV20-1 to TRBJ2-7; 9 nucleotides line up with TRBD2. Trimming removed 1 base from V and 4 bases from J; junction bases left unmatched: 8. There are 15 residues in the CDR3. Per germline, CDR1 DFQATT and CDR2 SNEGSKA (reference sequence). The CDR3 is CSARVFGTSIYEQYF. The CDR3 DNA follows: TGCAGTGCTAGAGTTTTCGGGACTAGCATTTACGAGCAGTACTTC.

The rearrangement links TRBV6-5 to TRBJ2-7; 8 bases match TRBD2. Trimming took 10 bases from V and 6 from J; bases not matched to a gene: 17. The CDR3 sequence is 15 residues long. Per the germline V gene, CDR1 is MNHEY and CDR2 is SVGAGI. The CDR3 loop reads CATKETGAGGFEQYF. CDR3 sequence (DNA): TGTGCCACCAAAGAAACAGGCGCGGGGGGATTCGAGCAGTACTTC.

The chain joins TRBV15 to TRBJ1-1; D unclear. The V gene lost 0 bases and the J gene lost 0 bases, with 14 bases spanning the gap. This CDR3 comprises 17 residues. CDR1 is LNHNV and CDR2 is YYDKDF in the germline V gene (reference sequence). CDR3 DNA: TGTGCCACCAGCAGAGAGGGATCGGCAGCTCTGAACACTGAAGCTTTCTTT. The encoded protein is CATSREGSAALNTEAFF.

There are a few counts of this clonotype. The rearrangement uses TRBV3-1 and TRBJ2-7; 9 nucleotides match TRBD1. V shed 3 bases, J shed 5 bases, and the junction held 8 bases outside the gene matches. The CDR3 consists of 15 residues. Germline V lookup: CDR1 LGHDT, CDR2 YNNKEL (reference sequence). As DNA, the CDR3 is TGTGCCAGCAGCCAGGCCGGGACAGGGTACCACGAGCAGTACTTC. This gives the protein CASSQAGTGYHEQYF.

With regard to this clonotype: The CDR3 ends on some other residue instead of the conserved phenylalanine or tryptophan, so this is likely a read error. The chain employs TRBV7-6 and TRBJ2-7, with a tentative D call TRBD1 (5 bases). With 5 bases removed from V and 0 bases from J, the gap between germline ends came to 14 bases. Germline lookup yields CDR1 SGHVS and CDR2 FNYEAQ. This CDR3 spans 15 amino acids. CDR3 DNA sequence: TGTGCCAGCAGCGCTGCGCAGACAGTCTCCTACGAGCAGTACTTA. Its translation: CASSAAQTVSYEQYL.

The V and J genes are TRBV14 and TRBJ1-2; maybe TRBD1 (5 bases). Germline lookup yields CDR1 SGHDN and CDR2 FVKESK. Trimming cost V 3 bases and J 8 bases, with 16 bases left between them. The CDR3 covers 14 residues. In DNA form, the CDR3 reads TGTGCCAGCAGCCAGCTCCACTCGGGGGGAGGCTACACCTTC. Translation: CASSQLHSGGGYTF.

The V gene is TRBV7-9, the J gene TRBJ1-2; D perhaps matches TRBD1 (5 bases). Germline CDR1 and CDR2: SEHNR and FQNEAQ (reference sequence). The V end was cut by 5 bases, the J end by 8 bases, with 30 bases between. The CDR3 covers 18 residues. The CDR3 protein is CASSQQLPGDQGRRGYTF. CDR3 sequence (DNA): TGTGCCAGCAGCCAGCAACTGCCAGGAGATCAGGGAAGGAGAGGCTACACCTTC.